A single sample gave rise to the 16 T cell receptor beta chains below, sequenced in a study of T cell responses to AZD1222 COVID-19 vaccine. Data came from immunoSEQ multiplex PCR; TCRdb stores just in-frame clones and leaves some out. The sample includes about 200,000 clones, approximately 93% seen only once; the top ten take 0.9% to 1.1%. Source: peripheral blood, taken 28 days after the second AZD1222 dose. The receptors stem from an adult who received the AZD1222 COVID-19 vaccine.

J is TRBJ2-6 and V is TRBV5-5; tentative D call: TRBD1 (6 bases). This CDR3 has 18 residues. The germline V and J ends were trimmed by 2 bases and 0 bases, with 15 bases remaining between them. Germline CDR1 is SGHKS and CDR2 is YYEKEE (reference sequence). The CDR3 nucleotides read TGTGCCAGCAGCTTAAGGACAGAAGCAAACTCTGGGGCCAACGTCCTGACTTTC. This sequence encodes CASSLRTEANSGANVLTF.

J is TRBJ1-2 and V is TRBV28, with D uncertain. The length of the CDR3 is 13 residues. Trimming cost V 10 bases and J 6 bases, with 18 bases left between them. Germline loops: CDR1 MDHEN, CDR2 SYDVKM. CDR3: CATVVGGRNGYTF. The CDR3 nucleotides read TGTGCCACGGTCGTAGGAGGAAGGAATGGCTACACCTTC.

The chain recombines TRBV12-3 or TRBV12-4 with TRBJ2-2; the D is unclear. The CDR3 has 11 amino acids. The V end lost 3 bases, the J end lost 7 bases, and 3 bases lay between the germline ends. The DNA for the CDR3 is TGTGCCAGCAGTTTCGGCGGGGAGCTGTTTTTT. Translated, it gives CASSFGGELFF.

The DNA of the CDR3 is TGTGCCAGCAGCCGAGGGGTGAACACTGAAGCTTTCTTT. It yields the protein CASSRGVNTEAFF. V gene TRBV12-3 or TRBV12-4 combines with J gene TRBJ1-1; possibly TRBD1 for D (5 bases). The CDR3 is 13 residues long. Trimming removed 6 bases from V and 0 bases from J, with 8 bases in between.

The rearrangement joins TRBV6-5 to TRBJ2-7; D may be TRBD1 or TRBD2 (6 bases each). Germline CDR1 MNHEY, CDR2 SVGAGI. The germline V and J ends were trimmed by 0 bases and 4 bases, with 16 bases remaining between them. The CDR3 length is 16 residues. The CDR3 coding sequence is TGTGCCAGCAGTTACTCCCTCCGGGGGCCTAGGTACGAGCAGTACTTC. Translation gives CASSYSLRGPRYEQYF.

The chain links TRBV6-5 to TRBJ1-5; TRBD1 aligns across 9 bases. CDR3 length: 15 residues. Germline V gives CDR1 MNHEY, CDR2 SVGAGI. V lost 8 bases and J lost 6; bases outside the gene matches: 11. CDR3 sequence: CASGQPGTGIQPQHF. In nucleotides, the CDR3 is TGTGCCAGCGGACAACCGGGGACAGGGATTCAGCCCCAGCATTTT.

V usage is TRBV24-1 and J usage is TRBJ1-1; D might be TRBD1 (6 bases). This CDR3 has 14 amino acids. Germline V gives CDR1 KGHDR, CDR2 SFDVKD. Trimming removed 5 bases at V and 6 bases at J, with 15 bases between. CDR3 bases: TGTGCCACCAGTGGAGAGGGGGGTAATTCTGAAGCTTTCTTT. Protein: CATSGEGGNSEAFF.

This clone was counted between two and nine times. The chain is built from TRBV29-1 and TRBJ2-2, with no clear D. Germline-derived CDR1 and CDR2 are SQVTM and ANQGSEA. The CDR3 contains 13 residues. Trimming left V 3 bases short and J 6 bases short, with 11 bases between. CDR3 region: CSVELRTPGELFF. The CDR3 coding sequence is TGCAGCGTTGAGTTACGGACCCCCGGGGAGCTGTTTTTT.

This chain connects TRBV12-3 or TRBV12-4 to TRBJ2-7, with 14 bases lining up with TRBD2. The junction had 5 bases not matched to a gene; V was cut back by 10 bases and J by 6 bases. The length of the CDR3 is 13 residues. In DNA, the CDR3 is TGTGCCACGACCGGGACTAGCGGGGGCGAGCAGTACTTC. This gives the protein CATTGTSGGEQYF.

The rearrangement joins TRBV30 to TRBJ2-1, with D tentatively TRBD2 (7 bases). The V gene lost 4 bases and the J gene lost 9 bases, with 22 bases spanning the gap. This CDR3 comprises 15 residues. CDR1 and CDR2 from the germline V gene are GTSNPN and SVGIG (reference sequence). The CDR3 protein is CAWTNAPGGEAEQFF. For the CDR3, the DNA is TGTGCCTGGACCAATGCGCCGGGGGGCGAGGCTGAGCAGTTCTTC. Full variable domain (outside the CDR3, taken from reference TRBV30 and TRBJ2-1): SQTIHQWPATLVQPVGSPLSLECTVEGTSNPNLYWYRQAAGRGLQLLFYSVGIGQISSEVPQNLSASRPQDRQFILSSKKLLLSDSGFYLCAWTNAPGGEAEQFFGPGTRLTVL.

V gene TRBV6-5 combines with J gene TRBJ2-1; D not resolved. The germline gives CDR1 MNHEY, CDR2 SVGAGI. Trimming left V 2 bases short and J 4 bases short, with 6 bases between. The CDR3 totals 13 residues. The CDR3 bases are TGTGCCAGCAGTTACGACGGGTACAATGAGCAGTTCTTC. This codes for CASSYDGYNEQFF.

As DNA, the CDR3 is TGCAGCGTCCGACAGGGCCACACTGAAGCTTTCTTT. Its translation is CSVRQGHTEAFF. V is TRBV29-1 and J is TRBJ1-1; the match to TRBD1 covers 7 bases. J lost 3 bases, V lost 6 bases, and 4 bases had no gene match. The CDR3 consists of 12 residues. Germline V gives CDR1 SQVTM, CDR2 ANQGSEA.

The chain recombines TRBV7-8 with TRBJ1-1; TRBD1 matches at 7 bases. J lost 4 bases, V lost 1 base, and 6 bases had no gene match. The CDR3 consists of 15 residues. Per germline, CDR1 SGHVS and CDR2 FQNEAQ. The CDR3 DNA reads TGTGCCAGCAGCTTAGAGGACAGGAGGGGCACTGAAGCTTTCTTT. Translation gives CASSLEDRRGTEAFF.

The chain carries TRBV12-3 or TRBV12-4 and TRBJ1-3; D is undetermined. This CDR3 is 13 amino acids long. V was pared by 8 bases and J by 0 bases, with 8 bases between. CDR3 bases: TGTGCCAGCGGGAGTTTCTCTGGAAACACCATATATTTT. It encodes CASGSFSGNTIYF.

This sequence joins TRBV11-2 and TRBJ2-2, with D hard to call. The CDR3 covers 17 residues. Trimming removed 5 bases from V and 2 bases from J, with 18 bases in between. Germline CDR1 reads SGHAT; CDR2 reads FQNNGV. The chain's CDR3 is CASSTPRKSSNTGELFF. As DNA, the CDR3 is TGTGCCAGCAGCACCCCACGGAAGAGTTCAAACACCGGGGAGCTGTTTTTT.

The gene calls are TRBV7-9 and TRBJ1-1; D is undetermined. This CDR3 region has 12 residues. V was pared by 4 bases and J by 5 bases, with 8 bases between. CDR1 is SEHNR, CDR2 FQNEAQ, per germline (reference sequence). DNA of the CDR3: TGTGCCAGCAGCTCGACCTCGACTGAAGCTTTCTTT. Protein sequence: CASSSTSTEAFF.